Below are 13 T cell receptor beta chains sequenced from a single sample in a study of technical replicates of blood from a handful of donors. Only in-frame clones appear in the TCRdb table, and some are missing; sequencing was by immunoSEQ multiplex PCR. The sample holds around 97,000 clones, about 96% seen once. The sample comprised T cells isolated from PBMCs. The receptor source for this set is a human donor in good health.

This rearrangement joins TRBV10-2 to TRBJ2-7, with D perhaps TRBD1 (5 bases). The V and J ends lost 3 bases and 5 bases respectively, with 8 bases between them. Germline CDR1 WSHSY, CDR2 SAAADI. CDR3 length equals 12 residues. The CDR3 sequence: CASSEGDHEQYF. The CDR3 DNA reads as TGCGCCAGCAGTGAAGGGGATCACGAGCAGTACTTC.

This clone was recorded a few times. V usage is TRBV10-2 and J usage is TRBJ1-1; the match to TRBD1 covers 7 bases. The CDR3 is 12 amino acids. CDR1 is WSHSY and CDR2 is SAAADI in the germline V gene. The V gene end was trimmed by 6 bases and the J gene end by 5 bases; junction bases not matched to a gene: 3. The CDR3 sequence is CASSDRETEAFF. The CDR3 nucleotides are TGCGCCAGCAGCGACAGGGAAACTGAAGCTTTCTTT.

In DNA form, the CDR3 reads TGTGCCAGCAGTTATTCGACATCTAACTACGAGCAGTACTTC. Protein sequence: CASSYSTSNYEQYF. This chain uses TRBV6-6 with TRBJ2-7; D remains ambiguous. V lost 3 bases and J lost 3, with 12 bases in between. The germline V gene encodes CDR1 MNHNY and CDR2 SVGAGI (reference sequence). The length of the CDR3 is 14 residues.

The chain couples TRBV28 to TRBJ2-7; D ambiguous. The germline V and J ends were trimmed by 5 bases and 6 bases, with 8 bases remaining between them. Germline V gives CDR1 MDHEN, CDR2 SYDVKM. This CDR3 has 11 residues. CDR3 DNA sequence: TGTGCCAGCAGTCCCCGCGGCGAGCAGTACTTC. It is translated as CASSPRGEQYF.

This sequence joins TRBV7-2 and TRBJ2-3, with D unresolved. This CDR3 comprises 12 residues. CDR1 is SGHTA and CDR2 is FQGNSA in the germline V gene. The V gene lost 4 bases and the J gene lost 2 bases, with 4 bases spanning the gap. CDR3 bases: TGTGCCAGCAGCTCACTCACAGATACGCAGTATTTT. As protein: CASSSLTDTQYF.

V is TRBV5-6 and J is TRBJ2-7, with 9 bases aligning to TRBD1. The germline V gene encodes CDR1 SGHDT and CDR2 YYEEEE. CDR3 length: 15 amino acids. The V segment lost 5 bases and the J segment 4 bases; nucleotides outside the gene matches: 10. The DNA for the CDR3 is TGTGCCAGCAGTTCTCCGACAGGGGGTAGTTACGAGCAGTACTTC. Protein product: CASSSPTGGSYEQYF.

About this clone itself: Distinct nucleotide sequences in the sample also encode this CDR3. The rearrangement joins TRBV19 to TRBJ1-2; 8 bases align to TRBD1. V lost 4 bases, J lost 4 bases, and 5 bases stayed unmatched. The CDR3 runs to 14 residues. Germline V gives CDR1 LNHDA, CDR2 SQIVND (reference sequence). CDR3 DNA: TGTGCCAGTAGTACTGGACAGGGTAGCTATGGCTACACCTTC. This encodes CASSTGQGSYGYTF.

The chain employs TRBV6-1 and TRBJ1-1; D remains unclear. The ends were cut back, 6 bases at V and 1 base at J, with 15 bases in the middle. The CDR3 sequence is 15 residues long. Germline CDR1 MNHNS, CDR2 SASEGT. CDR3 residues: CASSSNPAGNTEAFF. As DNA, the CDR3 is TGTGCCAGCAGCTCCAACCCAGCAGGGAACACTGAAGCTTTCTTT.

The gene calls are TRBV28 and TRBJ2-1, with 9 positions matching TRBD1. This CDR3 spans 15 amino acids. The V gene end was trimmed by 5 bases and the J gene end by 9 bases; junction bases not matched to a gene: 11. Looked up from germline, CDR1 is MDHEN and CDR2 is SYDVKM. CDR3 nucleotide sequence: TGTGCCAGCAGTACACCGGGACAGGGAAGACCTGAGCAGTTCTTC. Its translation is CASSTPGQGRPEQFF.

The chain has TRBV19 and TRBJ2-2; weak D call: TRBD1 (6 bases). The V gene's germline CDR1 is LNHDA and CDR2 SQIVND (reference sequence). The CDR3 consists of 15 residues. The germline V and J ends were trimmed by 3 bases and 3 bases, with 11 bases remaining between them. The CDR3 nucleotides are TGTGCCAGTAGTATCCAGGGGACGGACACCGGGGAGCTGTTTTTT. This encodes CASSIQGTDTGELFF.

This sequence joins TRBV29-1 and TRBJ2-5; 9 bases are shared with TRBD1. Germline loops: CDR1 SQVTM, CDR2 ANQGSEA. CDR3 length equals 12 residues. V gave up 7 bases and J gave up 4 bases; unmatched junction bases: 4. The CDR3 DNA reads TGCAGCGGGACAGGGGCCGCAGAGACCCAGTACTTC. As protein: CSGTGAAETQYF.

V gene TRBV28 combines with J gene TRBJ2-3; 10 bases are a match to TRBD2. The CDR3 consists of 16 residues. The germline gives CDR1 MDHEN, CDR2 SYDVKM. Trimming cost V 5 bases and J 3 bases; bases outside gene matches: 8. CDR3 nucleotides: TGTGCCAGCAGTGAAGAGCGGGAGGGCCAGACAGATACGCAGTATTTT. Translating it yields CASSEEREGQTDTQYF.

V gene TRBV13 combines with J gene TRBJ2-1, with 9 positions matching TRBD2. Germline V CDR1 and CDR2: PRHDT, FYEKMQ (reference sequence). The J segment lost 8 bases and the V segment lost 5 bases, leaving 4 bases of the junction unmatched. The CDR3 extends over 13 amino acids. The chain's CDR3 is CASSTRLADEQFF. CDR3 sequence (DNA): TGTGCCAGCAGCACCCGACTAGCGGATGAGCAGTTCTTC.